Detailed here is one TCR beta chain. Its target is not known. The sample belongs to a study of cytomegalovirus exposure and HLA in healthy donors. Study observations and caveats: A later analysis found TCR association rates differed by HLA locus, highest for DRB1 and lowest for HLA-C.

The V gene end was trimmed by 4 bases and the J gene end by 4 bases; junction bases not matched to a gene: 6. In germline, CDR1 is SEHNR, CDR2 FQNEAQ (reference sequence). This CDR3 contains 14 residues. The PCR was carried out with 60 Vbeta primers and 13 Jbeta primers. Sequencing was performed with immunoSEQ multiplex PCR; in TCRdb, only in-frame clones are kept and a portion is missing. The table has roughly 160,000 clones, more than 60% seen once; the top ten hold 3.5% to 5.5%. The sequenced sample consisted of PBMCs. The clonotype was recovered from a man in his forties in good health and CMV-seronegative. V gene TRBV7-9 combines with J gene TRBJ1-2; 7 bases align to TRBD1. The CDR3 here is CASSSMTGPYGYTF. The CDR3 nucleotides are TGTGCCAGCAGCTCCATGACAGGGCCCTATGGCTACACCTTC. Variable domain in full (rest from reference TRBV7-9 and TRBJ1-2): DTGVSQNPRHKITKRGQNVTFRCDPISEHNRLYWYRQTLGQGPEFLTYFQNEAQLEKSRLLSDRFSAERPKGSFSTLEIQRTEQGDSAMYLCASSSMTGPYGYTFGSGTRLTVV.